This entry concerns a single T cell receptor (beta chain). This entry belongs to a study of blood T cell repertoires in COVID-19. Study as a whole: COVID-19 samples, acute and convalescent, were from the United States, Italy and Spain. PBMCs, B-cell-depleted T cells, or T cells were the source of the cDNA or gDNA that made up the material.

In the source study's methods: Scientists estimated how many nucleated cells there were by amplifying reference gene primers. The repertoire was sequenced with immunoSEQ multiplex PCR; TCRdb's copy has only in-frame clones and lacks some. The V and J calls and clone size were taken over from that table, and D and trimming were inferred from the DNA. There are about 100,000 clones in the sample; about 92% occur only once, and less than 7.5% lies in the top ten. This CDR3 spans 19 amino acids. CDR1 is SNHLY, CDR2 FYNNEI, per germline. The V gene end was trimmed by 5 bases and the J gene end by 5 bases; junction bases not matched to a gene: 14.

The chain has TRBV2 and TRBJ2-1; TRBD2 matches 14 bases. The specimen sequenced was peripheral blood. The sequence came from a man between 50 and 59 years old with active COVID-19. CDR3 protein: CASSRSSFPGLAGDNEQFF. Here the CDR3 DNA reads TGTGCCAGCAGTCGATCCTCCTTTCCGGGACTAGCGGGAGACAATGAGCAGTTCTTC.